The 7 T cell receptor beta chains given below trace back to one sample, sequenced in a study of control samples from healthy donors and cancer patients. Profiling relied on immunoSEQ multiplex PCR, and the TCRdb table lists in-frame clones only, not all of them. The data show about 100,000 clones, roughly 87% seen once. The sample comprised blood. These receptors were obtained from a woman between 45 and 60 years old in good health.

The CDR3 region is CASSLGPLGASTDTQYF. Here the CDR3 DNA reads TGTGCCAGCAGCTTGGGTCCACTAGGGGCTAGTACAGATACGCAGTATTTT. The rearrangement uses TRBV7-9 and TRBJ2-3, with D perhaps TRBD1 or TRBD2 (5 bases each). The CDR3 is made up of 17 amino acids. V lost 3 bases and J lost 3, with 19 bases in between. From germline, CDR1 is SEHNR and CDR2 FQNEAQ (reference sequence).

V is TRBV10-1 and J is TRBJ2-1; tentatively, D is TRBD2 (7 bases). The CDR3 loop spans 14 amino acids. V lost 6 bases to trimming and J lost 16 bases, with 25 bases between them. CDR1 WNHNN and CDR2 SYGVQD come from the germline V gene (reference sequence). CDR3 amino acids: CASSEMGGPEGRFF. The CDR3, as DNA: TGCGCCAGCAGCGAGATGGGGGGGCCGGAAGGGCGTTTCTTC.

The chain carries TRBV9 and TRBJ2-1, with 10 bases lining up with TRBD2. Germline CDR1 is SGDLS and CDR2 is YYNGEE. V shed 3 bases and J 8 bases; nucleotides not matched to a gene: 14. The CDR3 is made up of 17 amino acids. The DNA of the CDR3 is TGTGCCAGCAGCGGGCTGGCAGGAGCGGGAGGGTTGGATGAGCAGTTCTTC. This gives the protein CASSGLAGAGGLDEQFF.

Only one count was recorded for this clone. This chain uses TRBV7-3 with TRBJ2-5, with D uncertain. V lost 5 bases and J lost 6, with 13 bases in between. Germline V gives CDR1 SGHTA, CDR2 FQGTGA. This CDR3 comprises 13 residues. CDR3 sequence: CASSPGPGKTQYF. CDR3 nucleotides: TGTGCCAGCAGCCCCGGGCCTGGGAAGACCCAGTACTTC.

The chain joins TRBV3-1 (or the pseudogene TRBV3-2) to TRBJ2-5, with TRBD2 as a possible D gene (6 bases). Germline V lookup: CDR1 LGHDT, CDR2 YNNKEL (reference sequence). The CDR3 runs 16 residues. Between the trimmed V and J ends, which lost 7 bases and 1 base, there was a span of 19 bases. The CDR3 sequence is CASTLREAGSQETQYF. The CDR3 DNA follows: TGTGCCAGCACCCTCAGGGAGGCCGGATCCCAAGAGACCCAGTACTTC.

This clone was recorded once. The rearrangement joins TRBV28 to TRBJ1-5; possibly TRBD1 for D (6 bases). The V end lost 10 bases, the J end lost 5 bases, and 27 bases lay between the germline ends. Germline V gene sequence: CDR1 MDHEN, CDR2 SYDVKM. The CDR3 contains 17 residues. Here the CDR3 reads CATGYTPGTKLDQPQHF. CDR3 coding DNA: TGTGCCACAGGATATACTCCCGGGACAAAACTAGATCAGCCCCAGCATTTT.

V and J are TRBV5-6 and TRBJ2-7; D is unresolved. Germline CDR1 SGHDT, CDR2 YYEEEE. V was shortened by 0 bases and J by 0 bases, with 7 bases between the two germline ends. The CDR3 is 14 amino acids. The CDR3 loop reads CASSLGSLSYEQYF. The CDR3 nucleotides read TGTGCCAGCAGCTTGGGATCTCTCTCCTACGAGCAGTACTTC.